This TCR beta chain was profiled in a study of molecular identifiers for immune sequencing clone quantification. Study-level findings and limits: Clones above 20 RNA copies contained over 97% of effector molecules but under 1% of naive ones. Shared barcodes on identical TCR molecules could underestimate the sizes of highly expanded clones. Investigators reportedly could detect spiked Jurkat TCR RNA from one cell among 1.1 million or so naive cells.

This clonotype was recorded many times. Its antigen is undetermined. The authors sorted naive CD8 T cells as CD8+CD4-CCR7+CD45RA+. MiXCR, run by TCRdb on the PCR reads, gives a single entry per CDR3 protein. The profile covers some 320,000 distinct CDR3 sequences, with around a fifth appearing a single time and more than 0.8% taken by the ten largest. Germline CDR1 reads DFQATT; CDR2 reads SNEGSKA (reference sequence). Deletions cut 3 bases from V and 4 bases from J, with 17 bases between. The CDR3 covers 15 residues. The sequence came from a human donor in good health. Some libraries in this study had Jurkat cell RNA spiked in. The chain employs TRBV20-1 and TRBJ2-3; perhaps D is TRBD1 or TRBD2 (5 bases each). The specimen sequenced was naive CD8+ T cells from blood, with Jurkat cell RNA spiked in. Documented subset: FACS-sorted CD8+CD4-CCR7+CD45RA+ naive T cells. CDR3 protein: CSASVSGAAPDTQYF. As DNA, the CDR3 is TGCAGTGCTAGTGTATCCGGGGCGGCCCCAGATACGCAGTATTTT.